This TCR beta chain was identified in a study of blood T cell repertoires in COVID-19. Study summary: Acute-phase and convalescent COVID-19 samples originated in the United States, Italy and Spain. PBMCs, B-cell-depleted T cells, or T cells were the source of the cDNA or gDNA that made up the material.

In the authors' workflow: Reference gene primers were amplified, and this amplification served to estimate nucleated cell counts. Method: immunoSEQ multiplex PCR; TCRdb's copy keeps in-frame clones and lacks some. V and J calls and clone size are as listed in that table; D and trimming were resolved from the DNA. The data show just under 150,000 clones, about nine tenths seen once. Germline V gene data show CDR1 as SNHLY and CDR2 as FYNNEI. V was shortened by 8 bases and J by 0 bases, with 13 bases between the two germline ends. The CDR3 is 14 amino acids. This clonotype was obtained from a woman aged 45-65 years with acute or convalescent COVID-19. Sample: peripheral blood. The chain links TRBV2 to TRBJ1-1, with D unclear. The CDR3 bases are TGTGCCAGCTCGGGAACCTCGATGAACACTGAAGCTTTCTTT. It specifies CASSGTSMNTEAFF.